This T cell receptor beta chain stems from a study of T-cell memory formation after mild COVID-19. Findings and caveats of the study: Contracting CD4+ clones sat mainly in CM and EM; CD8+ in EMRA. Some responding clones appeared in pre-infection memory, suggesting cross-reactive memory joined.

Regarding this clonotype: Its antigen remains unidentified.

The CDR3 covers 13 residues. CDR1 is MDHEN and CDR2 is SYDVKM in the germline V gene. V was cut by 5 bases and J by 7 bases, with 11 bases left in between. Amplification by 5'RACE using constant-segment primers produced TCR alpha and TCR beta cDNA libraries that carried sample barcodes and UMIs. TCRdb ran MiXCR on the 5' RACE reads and lists one entry per CDR3 protein. The data show some 50,000 distinct CDR3 sequences, around 12% seen once. The chain links TRBV28 to TRBJ1-4; no firm D call. The sequenced sample consisted of PBMCs or a T cell subset sorted from them (not recorded which). The TCR was taken from a man younger than 35 who had mild COVID-19 (a few samples of this study predate the infection). Cell type and time point are not known. CDR3 in DNA: TGTGCCAGCAGTCCCTCCGGGAGTGAAAAACTGTTTTTT. This codes for CASSPSGSEKLFF.